The rows below give T cell receptor beta chains drawn from one sample of a study of cytomegalovirus exposure and HLA in healthy donors. Libraries were prepared by immunoSEQ multiplex PCR; TCRdb keeps only in-frame clonotypes and omits some of them. Of hundreds of thousands of clones in the sample, more than 80% were seen once. Sequences were obtained from PBMCs. The receptors come from a young woman in good health and CMV-seronegative. Both conserved end residues are part of each CDR3. Each record gives: J gene, V gene, CDR3 protein.

J: TRBJ2-2
V: TRBV5-1
CDR3: CASSPVPGPGRELFF

J: TRBJ2-1
V: TRBV19
CDR3: CASSMMVAGVSRSYNEQFF

J: TRBJ2-2
V: TRBV29-1
CDR3: CSVVRTGGTGELFF

J: TRBJ2-1
V: TRBV25-1
CDR3: CASSVLGSSYNEQFF

J: TRBJ1-1
V: TRBV7-3
CDR3: CASSLNYPGGDTEAFF

J: TRBJ2-1
V: TRBV14
CDR3: CASSPDFNEQFF

J: TRBJ1-2
V: TRBV5-4
CDR3: CASRRLGYTF

J: TRBJ2-7
V: TRBV30
CDR3: CAWRVPGLAGFEQYF

J: TRBJ2-3
V: TRBV18
CDR3: CASSPGRETQYF

J: TRBJ2-2
V: TRBV18
CDR3: CASSHSTVGTGELFF

J: TRBJ2-1
V: TRBV5-8
CDR3: CASGRGGIYNEQFF

J: TRBJ2-5
V: TRBV5-1
CDR3: CASSLLQGQETQYF

J: TRBJ2-1
V: TRBV27
CDR3: CASSLSLAGGYNEQFF

J: TRBJ2-2
V: TRBV13
CDR3: CASSPTLGAAGELFF

J: TRBJ2-1
V: TRBV4-1
CDR3: CASSPTKGSYNEQFF

J: TRBJ1-2
V: TRBV18
CDR3: CASSPRTGMVYGYTF

J: TRBJ2-4
V: TRBV6-5
CDR3: CASSYLKGDIQYF

J: TRBJ2-5
V: TRBV7-9
CDR3: CASSPNDREETQYF

J: TRBJ1-1
V: TRBV11-3
CDR3: CASSRTTNTEAFF

J: TRBJ2-1
V: TRBV7-9
CDR3: CASSLVGGAQSYNEQFF

J: TRBJ2-3
V: TRBV5-1
CDR3: CASSLEPSGALNTQYF

J: TRBJ1-5
V: TRBV7-9
CDR3: CASSSGGAVNQPQHF

J: TRBJ1-2
V: TRBV27
CDR3: CASSITPQGNYGYTF

J: TRBJ2-7
V: TRBV27
CDR3: CASSLYGRENEQYF